The next 29 T cell receptor beta chains were all read from a single sample in a study of T cell responses to AZD1222 COVID-19 vaccine. Here immunoSEQ multiplex PCR was the method, and the copy in TCRdb shows in-frame clones only, minus some. The sample lists around 150,000 clones; over 85% were seen once. The sample in question was peripheral blood, obtained on day 0 of AZD1222 vaccination. The receptor source for this set is an adult in good health.

This clone came up a few times. V gene TRBV7-2 combines with J gene TRBJ2-7, with D unresolved. CDR3 length equals 11 residues. V lost 5 bases and J 6 bases, leaving 8 bases between the germline ends. In germline, CDR1 is SGHTA, CDR2 FQGNSA. CDR3: CASSLTPEQYF. CDR3 sequence (DNA): TGTGCCAGCAGCCTCACACCCGAGCAGTACTTC. The whole variable domain, filled in from reference TRBV7-2 and TRBJ2-7, reads GAGVSQSPSNKVTEKGKDVELRCDPISGHTALYWYRQSLGQGLEFLIYFQGNSAPDKSGLPSDRFSAERTGGSVSTLTIQRTQQEDSAVYLCASSLTPEQYFGPGTRLTVT.

This clone was observed a handful of times. Other nucleotide sequences from this sample produce the same CDR3. The chain joins TRBV16 to TRBJ1-5; 8 bases are a match to TRBD1. The V gene end was trimmed by 0 bases and the J gene end by 4 bases; junction bases not matched to a gene: 2. The length of the CDR3 is 15 residues. Germline CDR1 and CDR2: KGHSY and FQNENV. The CDR3 coding sequence is TGTGCCAGCAGCCAATCGGGACAGGCAAATCAGCCCCAGCATTTT. This sequence encodes CASSQSGQANQPQHF.

The V and J genes are TRBV5-4 and TRBJ1-2; D perhaps matches TRBD1 (6 bases). The length of the CDR3 is 15 residues. Germline V gene data show CDR1 as SGHNT and CDR2 as YYREEE (reference sequence). V lost 0 bases and J 6 bases, leaving 15 bases between the germline ends. The CDR3 loop reads CASSLVNRDPHGYTF. CDR3 sequence (DNA): TGTGCCAGCAGCTTGGTGAACAGGGATCCCCATGGCTACACCTTC.

This chain joins TRBV27 and TRBJ2-1; D remains ambiguous. Trimming removed 3 bases from V and 7 bases from J, with 13 bases in between. This CDR3 has 14 residues. Germline CDR1 reads MNHEY; CDR2 reads SMNVEV (reference sequence). The CDR3 DNA follows: TGTGCCAGCAGTTTGATCGAAAGTGGTAATGAGCAGTTCTTC. It encodes CASSLIESGNEQFF.

This chain uses TRBV3-1 (or the pseudogene TRBV3-2) with TRBJ2-3; no reliable D call. V was shortened by 4 bases and J by 1 base, with 3 bases between the two germline ends. The CDR3 totals 12 residues. CDR1 is LGHDT, CDR2 YNNKEL, per germline (reference sequence). This CDR3 reads CASSLGTDTQYF. The DNA of the CDR3 is TGTGCCAGCAGCCTGGGCACAGATACGCAGTATTTT.

This clone turned up a few times. The rearrangement uses TRBV28 and TRBJ1-2; D might be TRBD1 (5 bases). The CDR3 runs to 14 residues. The V end was cut by 4 bases, the J end by 8 bases, with 17 bases between. Germline assignment: CDR1 MDHEN and CDR2 SYDVKM. The CDR3 DNA sequence: TGTGCCAGCAGTTCCAGGCAGGGAATAGGGGGCTACACCTTC. Its protein product is CASSSRQGIGGYTF.

The chain links TRBV3-1 (or the pseudogene TRBV3-2) to TRBJ2-7; D is ambiguous. This CDR3 contains 12 residues. With 0 bases removed from V and 5 bases from J, the gap between germline ends came to 5 bases. The germline gives CDR1 LGHDT, CDR2 YNNKEL (reference sequence). CDR3 nucleotides: TGTGCCAGCAGCCAAGATCTCGACGAGCAGTACTTC. As protein: CASSQDLDEQYF.

V and J are TRBV5-5 and TRBJ1-3, with TRBD1 as a possible D gene (5 bases). The V end was cut by 0 bases, the J end by 4 bases, with 14 bases between. Germline V CDR1 and CDR2: SGHKS, YYEKEE (reference sequence). CDR3 length equals 16 residues. CDR3: CASSLESAGSGNTIYF. CDR3 sequence (DNA): TGTGCCAGCAGCTTGGAATCAGCAGGGTCAGGAAACACCATATATTTT.

V usage is TRBV15 and J usage is TRBJ2-3; D remains ambiguous. CDR3 size: 14 residues. V gave up 0 bases and J gave up 5 bases, with 9 bases separating them. The germline V gene has CDR1 LNHNV and CDR2 YYDKDF (reference sequence). CDR3 DNA sequence: TGTGCCACCAGCAGAGATCAAGCGTTAGATACGCAGTATTTT. Its protein product is CATSRDQALDTQYF.

The CDR3 DNA is TGCGCCAGCAGCCAAGACCCTAGCGGGTTTGGCACAGATACGCAGTATTTT. Amino acids: CASSQDPSGFGTDTQYF. The V and J genes are TRBV4-1 and TRBJ2-3; 8 bases are a match to TRBD2. Looked up from germline, CDR1 is MGHRA and CDR2 is YSYEKL. Trimming removed 0 bases from V and 1 base from J; junction bases left unmatched: 6. The CDR3 is 17 residues long.

This chain joins TRBV28 and TRBJ2-1, with 7 bases fitting TRBD2. V trimming: 7 bases; J trimming: 1 base; junction bases outside the gene matches: 4. CDR3 size: 14 residues. From germline, CDR1 is MDHEN and CDR2 SYDVKM. The chain's CDR3 is CASKTSASYNEQFF. For the CDR3, the DNA is TGTGCCAGCAAAACTAGCGCGTCCTACAATGAGCAGTTCTTC.

This clone appeared once. J is TRBJ2-2 and V is TRBV20-1, with TRBD1 matching over 9 bases. The CDR3 spans 14 residues. The trim removed 3 bases at V and 3 bases at J, leaving 2 bases unmatched. Germline V gene lookup returns CDR1 DFQATT and CDR2 SNEGSKA (reference sequence). The CDR3 here is CSASTGGDTGELFF. In DNA form, the CDR3 reads TGCAGTGCTAGTACAGGGGGCGACACCGGGGAGCTGTTTTTT.

The gene calls are TRBV5-4 and TRBJ2-7; 11 bases are a match to TRBD2. The trim removed 2 bases at V and 7 bases at J, leaving 8 bases unmatched. Looked up from germline, CDR1 is SGHNT and CDR2 is YYREEE (reference sequence). CDR3 size: 15 residues. The CDR3 DNA sequence: TGTGCCAGCAGCTTAGAACTAGCGGGGGTTGGGGAGCAGTACTTC. Translation: CASSLELAGVGEQYF.

The chain couples TRBV10-1 to TRBJ1-1, with a tentative D call TRBD1 (6 bases). CDR1 is WNHNN and CDR2 is SYGVQD in the germline V gene (reference sequence). This CDR3 is 12 amino acids long. V was shortened by 4 bases and J by 13 bases, with 16 bases between the two germline ends. CDR3 sequence (DNA): TGCGCCAGCAGTGGACCACAGGGTATTGATTTCTTT. The encoded protein is CASSGPQGIDFF.

The J gene is TRBJ2-1, the V gene TRBV28; tentatively, D is TRBD1 (6 bases). The CDR3 totals 15 residues. Trimming pared 4 bases from V and 6 bases from J, leaving 16 bases between. Germline-derived CDR1 and CDR2 are MDHEN and SYDVKM. The CDR3 DNA follows: TGTGCCAGCAGTTCAACAGGGCTAGGGGCCAATGAGCAGTTCTTC. Its translation: CASSSTGLGANEQFF.

V usage is TRBV7-9 and J usage is TRBJ2-7; 10 positions agree with TRBD1. The CDR3 length is 14 residues. Germline V gene sequence: CDR1 SEHNR, CDR2 FQNEAQ (reference sequence). The trim removed 3 bases at V and 5 bases at J, leaving 4 bases unmatched. CDR3 region: CASSFRDRGHEQYF. The CDR3 DNA reads TGTGCCAGCAGCTTCCGGGACAGGGGCCACGAGCAGTACTTC. The full variable domain, in which reference TRBV7-9 and TRBJ2-7 provide the parts outside the CDR3, is DTGVSQNPRHKITKRGQNVTFRCDPISEHNRLYWYRQTLGQGPEFLTYFQNEAQLEKSRLLSDRFSAERPKGSFSTLEIQRTEQGDSAMYLCASSFRDRGHEQYFGPGTRLTVT.

The chain uses TRBV24-1 and TRBJ1-2; possibly TRBD1 for D (5 bases). The CDR3 is made up of 14 amino acids. The V gene's germline CDR1 is KGHDR and CDR2 SFDVKD. V lost 0 bases to trimming and J lost 3 bases, with 7 bases between them. The CDR3 loop reads CATSDLLRDYGYTF. The CDR3 DNA sequence: TGTGCCACCAGTGATTTGCTCAGGGACTATGGCTACACCTTC.

The chain links TRBV4-2 to TRBJ1-3, with 9 bases aligning to TRBD1. The CDR3 is 19 residues long. Looked up from germline, CDR1 is LGHNA and CDR2 is YNFKEQ. V trimming: 0 bases; J trimming: 2 bases; junction bases outside the gene matches: 11. The CDR3 region has the DNA TGTGCCAGCAGCCAAGATCAAACAGGGGGCGTTTATGCTGGAAACACCATATATTTT. Translation gives CASSQDQTGGVYAGNTIYF.

A few counts support this clone. The CDR3 DNA follows: TGTGCCAGCAGCTCAGGGGGCGCGGGTTTGAACATTCAGTACTTC. Residues: CASSSGGAGLNIQYF. The chain carries TRBV28 and TRBJ2-4, with 8 positions matching TRBD1. Germline V CDR1 and CDR2: MDHEN, SYDVKM. The CDR3 has 15 residues. The V gene end was trimmed by 6 bases and the J gene end by 7 bases; junction bases not matched to a gene: 11.

The J gene is TRBJ2-5, the V gene TRBV2; TRBD1 agrees at 7 bases. J was trimmed by 0 bases and V by 6 bases; bases with no gene match: 7. The CDR3 sequence is 15 residues long. Germline CDR1 SNHLY, CDR2 FYNNEI. For the CDR3, the DNA is TGTGCCAGCAGGGCAAACAGGGGAGACCAAGAGACCCAGTACTTC. Translation gives CASRANRGDQETQYF.

The rearrangement links TRBV5-5 to TRBJ2-1; D may be TRBD1 (5 bases). V was shortened by 0 bases and J by 10 bases, with 5 bases between the two germline ends. The CDR3 contains 11 residues. The germline V gene encodes CDR1 SGHKS and CDR2 YYEKEE (reference sequence). CDR3 protein: CASSLDREQFF. CDR3 bases: TGTGCCAGCAGCTTGGACAGGGAGCAGTTCTTC.

The V gene is TRBV5-1, the J gene TRBJ2-1, with 16 bases identical to TRBD2. V was pared by 4 bases and J by 9 bases, with 4 bases of the junction left unmatched. The CDR3 is 15 residues long. Germline V gives CDR1 SGHRS, CDR2 YFSETQ. In DNA, the CDR3 is TGCGCCAGCAGCCAGGGACTAGCGGGAGGGAGTGAGCAGTTCTTC. It is translated as CASSQGLAGGSEQFF.

This clone was found once. The rearrangement uses TRBV29-1 and TRBJ1-4, with 7 nucleotides matching TRBD1. Germline V gene sequence: CDR1 SQVTM, CDR2 ANQGSEA. CDR3 size: 14 residues. The junction had 6 bases not matched to a gene; V was cut back by 4 bases and J by 4 bases. CDR3 nucleotides: TGCAGCGTTGTAGGGGGCGAATTTAATGAAAAACTGTTTTTT. Its translation is CSVVGGEFNEKLFF.

This rearrangement joins TRBV15 to TRBJ2-7, with a weak D call TRBD2 (5 bases). CDR1 and CDR2 from the germline V gene are LNHNV and YYDKDF (reference sequence). V lost 8 bases to trimming and J lost 4 bases, with 21 bases between them. The CDR3 runs 15 residues. CDR3 in DNA: TGTGCCACCCGGGATCGGCGAACAGTGGGGTACGAGCAGTACTTC. Its translation: CATRDRRTVGYEQYF.

V is TRBV7-9 and J is TRBJ1-1; no firm D call. V was shortened by 5 bases and J by 3 bases, with 10 bases between the two germline ends. The germline gives CDR1 SEHNR, CDR2 FQNEAQ (reference sequence). The CDR3 extends over 13 amino acids. Here the CDR3 DNA reads TGTGCCAGCAGCCGTTATCAGGACACTGAAGCTTTCTTT. As protein: CASSRYQDTEAFF.

J is TRBJ1-1 and V is TRBV18, with 8 bases matching TRBD1. From germline, CDR1 is KGHSH and CDR2 LQKENI. This CDR3 is 15 amino acids long. V was pared by 5 bases and J by 5 bases, with 10 bases of the junction left unmatched. The CDR3 reads CASSTIDRGGTEAFF. Written as DNA, the CDR3 is TGTGCCAGCTCAACGATCGACAGGGGTGGAACTGAAGCTTTCTTT.

The table lists this clone with a count of one. The rearrangement joins TRBV5-4 to TRBJ2-3, with D possibly TRBD1 on 5 matching bases. Trimming took off 5 bases at V and 1 base at J, with 8 bases between the two ends. There are 13 residues in the CDR3. Germline V lookup: CDR1 SGHNT, CDR2 YYREEE (reference sequence). The CDR3 DNA sequence: TGTGCCAGCAGAACGACAGGCACAGATACGCAGTATTTT. Translated: CASRTTGTDTQYF.

This rearrangement joins TRBV11-2 to TRBJ2-7, with unresolved D. Germline assignment: CDR1 SGHAT and CDR2 FQNNGV. This CDR3 spans 13 amino acids. Between the trimmed V and J ends, which lost 0 bases and 5 bases, there was a span of 8 bases. The CDR3 DNA reads TGTGCCAGCAGCTTAGAAGGCCCGGACGAGCAGTACTTC. This encodes CASSLEGPDEQYF.

The chain carries TRBV27 and TRBJ2-7, with 7 bases matching TRBD2. This CDR3 region has 16 residues. J gave up 2 bases and V 2 bases, and 9 bases lay outside the gene matches. CDR1 and CDR2 (germline): MNHEY, SMNVEV (reference sequence). In nucleotides, the CDR3 is TGTGCCAGCAGTTTAGAGGGTGGCGGGACTACCTACGAGCAGTACTTC. This sequence encodes CASSLEGGGTTYEQYF.